Listed below are T cell receptor beta chains from one sample, sequenced in a study of PD-1 blockade in classical Hodgkin lymphoma. Assay used: immunoSEQ multiplex PCR; TCRdb lists only in-frame clones, some missing. The table has approximately 99,000 clones, roughly 79% seen once; the top ten hold roughly 15%. Specimen: peripheral blood mononuclear cells (PBMCs), collected before the second cycle of nivolumab. The receptors shown here come from a human donor with classical Hodgkin lymphoma. Each CDR3 is given with its conserved first and last residue. A D gene is named only where the DNA matches it firmly. Clone size appears in some rows only: once, few, many, or a class for an expanded clone.

V gene	D gene	J gene	clone size	CDR3 protein	CDR3 DNA
TRBV6-1	.	TRBJ1-5	.	CASSPTADSNQPQHF	TGTGCCAGCAGTCCGACAGCGGATAGCAATCAGCCCCAGCATTTT
TRBV7-9	.	TRBJ2-7	.	CASSPTPDAGEQYF	TGTGCCAGCAGCCCAACCCCCGATGCGGGCGAGCAGTACTTC
TRBV15	.	TRBJ2-7	.	CAISRDRLDSVQYF	TGTGCCATCAGCAGAGATCGACTAGATTCTGTGCAGTACTTC
TRBV5-3	.	TRBJ2-7	few	CARSPGQSSYEQYF	TGTGCCAGAAGCCCCGGACAGTCCTCCTACGAGCAGTACTTC
TRBV5-1	TRBD2	TRBJ2-5	.	CASSPIAGGPETQYF	TGCGCCAGCAGCCCGATAGCGGGAGGGCCGGAGACCCAGTACTTC
TRBV27	TRBD1	TRBJ1-1	.	CASSPRTGGTEAFF	TGTGCCAGCAGCCCTCGGACAGGCGGGACTGAAGCTTTCTTT
TRBV7-3	.	TRBJ2-7	.	CASSSLGEVGGEQYF	TGTGCCAGCAGCTCACTGGGGGAGGTCGGGGGTGAGCAGTACTTC
TRBV5-8	.	TRBJ1-5	.	CASSLPGLDGGVQHF	TGTGCCAGCAGCTTGCCGGGACTCGATGGTGGGGTACAGCATTTT
TRBV28	TRBD1	TRBJ2-7	.	CASSTGTGVTYEQYF	TGTGCCAGCAGTACCGGGACAGGAGTTACCTACGAGCAGTACTTC
TRBV14	.	TRBJ1-1	.	CASSQGLKQGLRAFF	TGTGCCAGCAGCCAAGGATTAAAACAGGGTTTGAGGGCTTTCTTT
TRBV30	TRBD1	TRBJ2-5	.	CAGTGGQETQYF	TGTGCCGGCACAGGGGGCCAAGAGACCCAGTACTTC
TRBV5-4	.	TRBJ2-5	.	CASRGLELGRSETQYF	TGTGCCAGCAGGGGCTTGGAGCTGGGACGATCGGAGACCCAGTACTTC
TRBV5-1	TRBD1	TRBJ1-3	once	CASSLGDRGPLSGNTIYF	TGCGCCAGCAGCTTGGGAGACAGGGGCCCTCTCTCTGGAAACACCATATATTTT
TRBV4-1	.	TRBJ1-1	few	CASSQVGAGSTEAFF	TGCGCCAGCAGCCAAGTTGGGGCGGGATCCACTGAAGCTTTCTTT
TRBV7-2	.	TRBJ1-2	.	CASSLEAFYGYTF	TGTGCCAGCAGCTTAGAAGCTTTCTATGGCTACACCTTC
TRBV5-1	.	TRBJ2-2	.	CASGLTEVNTGELFF	TGCGCCAGCGGCCTTACAGAAGTGAACACCGGGGAGCTGTTTTTT
TRBV27	TRBD2	TRBJ2-1	.	CASSPHRREYSGRVNEQFF	TGTGCCAGCAGTCCCCACAGACGAGAGTATAGCGGGAGGGTCAATGAGCAGTTCTTC
TRBV30	.	TRBJ2-7	.	CAWGRGYEQYF	TGTGCCTGGGGAAGGGGTTACGAGCAGTACTTC
TRBV7-2	.	TRBJ2-1	.	CASSLNRPAYNEQFF	TGTGCCAGCAGCTTAAACCGCCCGGCGTACAATGAGCAGTTCTTC
TRBV5-6	TRBD1	TRBJ1-2	.	CASSRLGQGGGYTF	TGTGCCAGCAGCAGACTTGGACAGGGTGGTGGCTACACCTTC
TRBV5-5	.	TRBJ1-1	.	CASSLYGGDDTEAFF	TGTGCCAGCAGCTTGTACGGAGGGGATGATACTGAAGCTTTCTTT
TRBV6-5	TRBD2	TRBJ2-7	.	CASASAGAYEQYF	TGTGCCAGCGCTTCAGCGGGGGCCTACGAGCAGTACTTC
TRBV29-1	.	TRBJ2-1	.	CSVARTVDNEQFF	TGCAGCGTTGCGCGGACAGTCGACAATGAGCAGTTCTTC
TRBV5-1	TRBD2	TRBJ2-3	.	CASSSGLAITDTQYF	TGCGCCAGCAGCTCCGGACTAGCCATCACAGATACGCAGTATTTT
TRBV10-2	.	TRBJ1-3	.	CASSDRRGAGGNTIYF	TGCGCCAGCAGTGATCGGAGAGGGGCGGGGGGAAACACCATATATTTT
TRBV6-5	TRBD1	TRBJ1-1	.	CASSYTSRDRGKAFF	TGTGCCAGCAGTTACACGAGCCGGGACAGGGGGAAAGCTTTCTTT
TRBV6-5	TRBD1	TRBJ1-3	.	CASSLRDSSGNTIYF	TGTGCCAGCAGTCTCCGGGACAGCTCTGGAAACACCATATATTTT
TRBV7-2	.	TRBJ2-6	.	CASSPGQFSGANVLTF	TGTGCCAGCAGCCCCGGACAGTTCTCTGGGGCCAACGTCCTGACTTTC
TRBV19	.	TRBJ2-3	.	CASGRGSGDTQYF	TGTGCCAGTGGGCGGGGAAGCGGGGATACGCAGTATTTT
TRBV18	TRBD2	TRBJ2-2	.	CASSPGTSAGELFF	TGTGCCAGCTCACCAGGGACTAGCGCCGGGGAGCTGTTTTTT
TRBV15	TRBD1	TRBJ1-5	.	CATRLDRLSNQPQHF	TGTGCCACCAGGCTGGACAGGTTGAGCAATCAGCCCCAGCATTTT
TRBV29-1	.	TRBJ1-2	many	CSVGEGLTYGYTF	TGCAGCGTAGGAGAGGGACTTACCTATGGCTACACCTTC
TRBV27	.	TRBJ2-7	.	CASSSTLGEQYF	TGTGCCAGCAGTTCCACATTGGGCGAGCAGTACTTC
TRBV9	TRBD1	TRBJ2-2	.	CASSVGDRPTGELFF	TGTGCCAGCAGCGTAGGGGACAGGCCCACCGGGGAGCTGTTTTTT
TRBV28	.	TRBJ2-5	.	CASSPPRPSRTQYF	TGTGCCAGCAGTCCACCCAGGCCAAGTCGGACCCAGTACTTC
TRBV28	TRBD1	TRBJ1-5	.	CASSRQGSNQPQHF	TGTGCCAGCAGTCGACAGGGGAGCAATCAGCCCCAGCATTTT
TRBV10-3	.	TRBJ2-2	.	CAISESRGFGELFF	TGTGCCATCAGTGAGTCTCGCGGCTTCGGGGAGCTGTTTTTT
TRBV10-3	TRBD1	TRBJ2-5	.	CAIRPDRAETQYF	TGTGCCATCAGACCGGACAGGGCAGAGACCCAGTACTTC
TRBV11-3	TRBD2	TRBJ2-7	.	CASSLDRAGVQQYF	TGTGCCAGCAGCTTAGATCGAGCGGGAGTCCAACAGTACTTC
TRBV30	.	TRBJ1-5	.	CAWSVPGGSQPQHF	TGTGCCTGGAGTGTACCGGGAGGGTCTCAGCCCCAGCATTTT
TRBV19	.	TRBJ2-7	.	CASSMAGRGFYEQYF	TGTGCCAGTAGTATGGCGGGACGGGGTTTTTACGAGCAGTACTTC
TRBV6-6	.	TRBJ2-3	.	CASTAQGDTQYF	TGTGCCAGCACAGCTCAAGGGGATACGCAGTATTTT
TRBV7-2	.	TRBJ2-5	few	CASSASETQYF	TGTGCCAGCAGCGCCAGCGAGACCCAGTACTTC
TRBV19	.	TRBJ2-5	.	CASSIGGGRTRRETQYF	TGTGCCAGTAGTATCGGAGGAGGGCGCACACGCCGAGAGACCCAGTACTTC
TRBV18	TRBD1	TRBJ1-2	.	CASSRDRFNYGYTF	TGTGCCAGCTCTCGGGACAGGTTTAACTATGGCTACACCTTC
TRBV5-1	.	TRBJ2-7	.	CASSSSGGGYEQYF	TGCGCCAGCAGCTCCTCTGGCGGAGGCTACGAGCAGTACTTC
TRBV6-6	TRBD1	TRBJ1-2	.	CASRPGQGYGYTF	TGTGCCAGCAGGCCAGGACAGGGCTATGGCTACACCTTC
TRBV11-1	.	TRBJ2-3	.	CASSLSVWSTDTQYF	TGTGCCAGCAGCTTAAGCGTGTGGAGCACAGATACGCAGTATTTT
TRBV9	TRBD1	TRBJ2-5	.	CASSATHRGSETQYF	TGTGCCAGCAGCGCCACACACAGGGGGTCCGAGACCCAGTACTTC
TRBV11-2	.	TRBJ2-7	.	CASSRGTHLGEQYF	TGTGCCAGCAGCCGAGGGACTCATCTAGGCGAGCAGTACTTC
TRBV6-5	.	TRBJ2-7	.	CASSYSRDGSYEQYF	TGTGCCAGCAGTTACTCCCGGGACGGCTCCTACGAGCAGTACTTC
TRBV7-2	TRBD1	TRBJ1-5	.	CASSLGTGGNQPQHF	TGTGCCAGCAGCTTAGGGACAGGGGGCAATCAGCCCCAGCATTTT
TRBV9	.	TRBJ2-6	.	CASSVDGHSGANVLTF	TGTGCCAGCAGCGTAGATGGCCACTCTGGGGCCAACGTCCTGACTTTC
TRBV9	TRBD2	TRBJ2-7	.	CASSVEGAGFDEQYF	TGTGCCAGCAGCGTAGAGGGAGCGGGGTTCGACGAGCAGTACTTC
TRBV30	.	TRBJ1-1	once	CAYQTGWNTEAFF	TGTGCCTACCAGACGGGTTGGAACACTGAAGCTTTCTTT